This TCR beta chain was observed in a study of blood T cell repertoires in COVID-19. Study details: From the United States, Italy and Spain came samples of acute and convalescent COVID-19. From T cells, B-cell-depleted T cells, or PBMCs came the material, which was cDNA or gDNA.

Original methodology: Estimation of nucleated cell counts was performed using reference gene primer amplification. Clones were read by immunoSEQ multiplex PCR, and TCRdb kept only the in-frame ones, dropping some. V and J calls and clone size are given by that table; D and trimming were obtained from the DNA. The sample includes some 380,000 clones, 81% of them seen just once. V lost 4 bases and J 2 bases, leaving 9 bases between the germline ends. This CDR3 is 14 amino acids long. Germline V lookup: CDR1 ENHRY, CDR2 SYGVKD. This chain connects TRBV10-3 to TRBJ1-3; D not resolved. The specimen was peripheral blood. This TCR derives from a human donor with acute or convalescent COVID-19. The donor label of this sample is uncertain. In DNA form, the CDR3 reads TGTGCCATCAGTGTAACTAGCACTGGAAACACCATATATTTT. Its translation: CAISVTSTGNTIYF.